The TCR beta chain described here comes from a study of shared clonotypes between healthy human individuals. In this sample, this clone turned up once. Antigen: not known. Evenly divided among several immunoSEQ plates was the genomic DNA of each subset. Sequencing was performed with immunoSEQ multiplex PCR; in TCRdb, only in-frame clones are kept and a portion is missing. Of about 2 million clones listed, about 95% are singletons. The CDR3 has 15 residues. In germline, CDR1 is SGHTS, CDR2 YDEGEE. Trimming removed 4 bases at V and 0 bases at J, with 8 bases between. General study findings and limits: Sharing across four donors was highest in naive CD4 (around 5%) and lowest in memory CD8 (around 0.4%).

CD45RO-negative, CCR7-selected cells formed the naive CD8 fraction, which excluded terminally differentiated effector memory CD45RA+ cells. The sequence was collected from a man aged 18 to 29 in good health. The sequencing sample was made of naive CD8+ T cells sorted from blood. V usage is TRBV5-8 and J usage is TRBJ2-6; no reliable D call. The CDR3: CASSPGLSGANVLTF. CDR3 DNA sequence: TGTGCCAGCAGCCCTGGGCTCTCTGGGGCCAACGTCCTGACTTTC. The full variable domain, in which reference TRBV5-8 and TRBJ2-6 provide the parts outside the CDR3, is EAGVTQSPTHLIKTRGQQATLRCSPISGHTSVYWYQQALGLGLQFLLWYDEGEERNRGNFPPRFSGRQFPNYSSELNVNALELEDSALYLCASSPGLSGANVLTFGAGSRLTVL.